This T cell receptor beta chain emerged from a study of T cells after yellow fever vaccination. Overall study context: Preparing low-cell-number fractions relied on SMART-Seq v4 Ultra Low Input.

To note about this clonotype: Its antigen remains unknown.

Study outcomes and limitations: Although the secondary response was weaker, it peaked faster, at day 5 versus 15.

V shed 5 bases, J shed 5 bases, and the junction held 9 bases outside the gene matches. CDR1 and CDR2 from the germline V gene are SGHRS and YFSETQ. The CDR3 is 14 residues long. TCRdb re-called the 5' RACE reads through MiXCR, storing one row per CDR3 protein. The profile shows approximately 610,000 distinct CDR3 sequences, less than 20% of them singletons. Sequences were derived from PBMCs, sampled around 5 days after the first yellow fever vaccination. The receptor was isolated from a man younger than 35 who received the YFV17D yellow fever vaccine. The chain has TRBV5-1 and TRBJ1-1; TRBD1 agrees at 7 bases. The CDR3 DNA sequence: TGCGCCAGCAGTCGCACAGGGGAAGGGACTGAAGCTTTCTTT. Encoded protein: CASSRTGEGTEAFF.